A selection of T cell receptor beta chains follows, all from one sample in a study of beta chain features in type 1 diabetes. Here immunoSEQ multiplex PCR was the method, and the copy in TCRdb shows in-frame clones only, minus some. This table holds nearly 700,000 clones, over 10% found once. Source material: naive CD4+ T cells from blood. These TCRs come from a man younger than 35 with type 1 diabetes. The CDR3 runs from the conserved cysteine through the conserved F or W. A D gene is named only where the DNA matches it firmly. Clone size is given for some rows only: seen once, a few or many times, or a class if the clone is expanded.

TRBJ2-3 | TRBV5-6 | TRBD1 | few | TGTGCCAGCACCAGGACAGGGGCGGATACGCAGTATTTT | CASTRTGADTQYF
TRBJ2-1 | TRBV5-1 | NA | few | TGCGCCAGCAGCAGCTACCGGACTAATGAGCAGTTCTTC | CASSSYRTNEQFF
TRBJ2-7 | TRBV14 | NA | NA | TGTGCCAGCGCTGGCGGGCTCCTCTACGAGCAGTACTTC | CASAGGLLYEQYF
TRBJ2-3 | TRBV18 | NA | few | TGTGCCAGCTCAGCCGAAACTGGGGGCACAGATACGCAGTATTTT | CASSAETGGTDTQYF
TRBJ2-5 | TRBV19 | NA | few | TGTGCCAGTAGTATGGCGGGGACGGAGACCCAGTACTTC | CASSMAGTETQYF
TRBJ1-5 | TRBV30 | NA | NA | TGTGCCTGGAGTAAGTCAGAAAATCAGCCCCAGCATTTT | CAWSKSENQPQHF
TRBJ2-2 | TRBV11-3 | NA | few | TGTGCCAGCAGCTTAACGAGTTCCGGGGAGCTGTTTTTT | CASSLTSSGELFF
TRBJ2-5 | TRBV2 | NA | NA | TGTGCCAGCAGTGAAGCGACCGGGACACCCCAAGAGACCCAGTACTTC | CASSEATGTPQETQYF
TRBJ2-7 | TRBV2 | NA | NA | TGTGCCAGCAGCCGTCTCGGAAGCGAGCAGTACTTC | CASSRLGSEQYF
TRBJ1-1 | TRBV5-1 | NA | NA | TGCGCCAGCAGTTTGACCCAGGGGAACACTGAAGCTTTCTTT | CASSLTQGNTEAFF